This entry lists 6 T cell receptor beta chains sequenced from one sample in a study of spatial heterogeneity in lung cancer (dated 2019 in TCRdb). Which antigens these TCRs recognize remains unknown. Libraries were built with 5' RACE. The data were produced on a NextSeq 500. The raw public reads went through TCRdb reprocessing: fastp at Q25, MiXCR clone calling, in-frame beta chains kept. Identical CDR3 proteins give one entry, which carries the most common genes and DNA. Across this sample there are about 2,200 distinct CDR3 sequences, with about 38% seen only once. The top ten hold about 26% of the sample. Read against the paper, the sample's time point label means: sample taken at primary tumor resection. Summary of the overall study and its limitations: The tumor nonsynonymous mutation count correlated with the number of expanded alpha and beta TCRs within the tumor.

The specimen comprised lung tumor tissue, sampled at surgery. The receptors were sampled from a male donor with early-stage non-small cell lung cancer.

To note about this clonotype: This beta chain is off target for a library built for alpha chains, so its abundance means little. This rearrangement joins TRBV5-1 to TRBJ1-1; D is unresolved. V gave up 0 bases and J gave up 2 bases, with 8 bases separating them. The CDR3 length is 14 residues. CDR1 is SGHRS and CDR2 is YFSETQ in the germline V gene. CDR3 DNA: TGCGCCAGCAGCTTGGAACCGGGAAACACTGAAGCTTTCTTT. Its protein product is CASSLEPGNTEAFF.

For this clonotype: Since it is a stray read in a library aimed at alpha chains, this beta chain has a size that is not meaningful. The chain is built from TRBV3-1 and TRBJ2-1; 10 positions agree with TRBD2. Per the germline V gene, CDR1 is LGHDT and CDR2 is YNNKEL (reference sequence). Unmatched junction bases numbered 14, after V lost 5 bases and J lost 10 bases. The CDR3 extends over 16 amino acids. The CDR3 loop is CASSAAEREGTWEQFF. DNA of the CDR3: TGTGCCAGCAGCGCCGCGGAGCGGGAGGGGACATGGGAGCAGTTCTTC.

On this clonotype itself: The library was built for alpha chains, so this beta chain is an off-target read and its size means little. The CDR3 loop reads CASTDLISADTQYF. CDR3 sequence (DNA): TGTGCCAGCACCGATCTTATATCGGCGGATACGCAGTATTTT. The J gene is TRBJ2-3, the V gene TRBV7-9; D uncertain. The CDR3 spans 14 residues. Germline V gives CDR1 SEHNR, CDR2 FQNEAQ (reference sequence). Deletions cut 7 bases from V and 6 bases from J, with 17 bases between.

In regard to this clonotype: Because this beta chain is a stray read in a library intended to capture alpha chains, its abundance should not be given much weight. This rearrangement joins TRBV29-1 to TRBJ2-3; TRBD1 or TRBD2 may be the D gene (5 bases each). CDR3 length: 12 amino acids. Per the germline V gene, CDR1 is SQVTM and CDR2 is ANQGSEA. Between the trimmed V and J ends, which lost 6 bases and 0 bases, there was a span of 7 bases. CDR3 in amino acids: CSVWDSTDTQYF. The CDR3 bases are TGCAGCGTATGGGACAGCACAGATACGCAGTATTTT.

This clonotype occurred a few times. For a library built for alpha chains, this beta chain is a stray read; little rests on its size. The chain couples TRBV20-1 to TRBJ1-2, with D possibly matching TRBD1 (6 bases). The CDR3 runs 14 residues. The germline V and J ends were trimmed by 1 base and 3 bases, with 12 bases remaining between them. Germline CDR1 is DFQATT and CDR2 is SNEGSKA (reference sequence). As DNA, the CDR3 is TGCAGTGCTAGAGTGGACAGCACCGACTATGGCTACACCTTC. It yields the protein CSARVDSTDYGYTF.

A few counts support this clonotype. A library prepared for alpha chains yielded this beta chain as an off-target read; its size is of little meaning. The chain has TRBV29-1 and TRBJ2-3, with TRBD1 matching 10 bases. J was trimmed by 2 bases and V by 6 bases; bases with no gene match: 5. Germline CDR1 reads SQVTM; CDR2 reads ANQGSEA. The CDR3 runs to 14 residues. The CDR3 region has the DNA TGCAGCGTGGAGGGACAGGGGTACACAGATACGCAGTATTTT. Amino acids: CSVEGQGYTDTQYF.